These 28 T cell receptor beta chains were all obtained from the same sample, sequenced in a study of blood T cell repertoires in COVID-19. Some clones are missing from TCRdb's copy, which holds only in-frame ones; the method was immunoSEQ multiplex PCR. The sample consists of hundreds of thousands of clones, approximately 90% of them appearing once. The sequenced sample was PBMCs or T cells enriched from blood (not recorded which). The source of these receptors is a man aged 50-60 years who had been exposed to COVID-19.

The chain links TRBV12-3 or TRBV12-4 to TRBJ1-5, with a possible D match to TRBD1 (5 bases). V lost 8 bases and J lost 5, with 13 bases in between. CDR3 size: 13 residues. CDR3 region: CASAQGRDQPQHF. In DNA form, the CDR3 reads TGTGCCAGCGCCCAGGGAAGGGATCAGCCCCAGCATTTT.

V gene TRBV9 combines with J gene TRBJ1-6; 7 bases are shared with TRBD1. Losses at the gene ends were 0 bases for V and 7 bases for J; bases not matched to a gene: 10. The CDR3 runs to 17 residues. Germline V gene data show CDR1 as SGDLS and CDR2 as YYNGEE. CDR3 in amino acids: CASSVGRDSRWNSPLHF. The DNA of the CDR3 is TGTGCCAGCAGCGTAGGGAGGGACAGTCGATGGAATTCACCCCTCCACTTT.

The rearrangement joins TRBV19 to TRBJ2-2, with 10 bases lining up with TRBD1. Trimming at V came to 6 bases and at J to 5 bases, leaving 6 bases not matched to a gene. Germline lookup yields CDR1 LNHDA and CDR2 SQIVND (reference sequence). This CDR3 has 15 residues. Here the CDR3 reads CASSDGQGGTGELFF. CDR3 nucleotide sequence: TGTGCCAGTAGCGACGGACAGGGGGGAACCGGGGAGCTGTTTTTT. Based on the CDR3 plus reference TRBV19 and TRBJ2-2, the full variable domain is DGGITQSPKYLFRKEGQNVTLSCEQNLNHDAMYWYRQDPGQGLRLIYYSQIVNDFQKGDIAEGYSVSREKKESFPLTVTSAQKNPTAFYLCASSDGQGGTGELFFGEGSRLTVL.

The V call is TRBV18, the J call TRBJ1-2; 9 positions match TRBD1. CDR3 size: 15 residues. Germline CDR1 is KGHSH and CDR2 is LQKENI. V lost 3 bases to trimming and J lost 6 bases; unmatched junction nucleotides: 8. CDR3 residues: CASSPPGQGMNGYTF. The DNA of the CDR3 is TGTGCCAGCTCACCCCCGGGACAGGGAATGAATGGCTACACCTTC.

The CDR3 DNA is TGTGCCAGCAGTTACTCGGAGGGGTCCCGGACCCAGTACTTC. Its protein product is CASSYSEGSRTQYF. The V and J genes are TRBV6-5 and TRBJ2-5, with a tentative D call TRBD2 (6 bases). The CDR3 has 14 residues. The V end was cut by 0 bases, the J end by 7 bases, with 12 bases between. Germline values: CDR1 MNHEY, CDR2 SVGAGI.

V is TRBV6-4 and J is TRBJ2-1; possibly TRBD2 for D (5 bases). The V gene's germline CDR1 is MRHNA and CDR2 SNTAGT. V was shortened by 2 bases and J by 0 bases, with 11 bases between the two germline ends. This CDR3 comprises 16 residues. As DNA, the CDR3 is TGTGCCAGCAGTGACAAGGACTCAAGCTCCTACAATGAGCAGTTCTTC. This gives the protein CASSDKDSSSYNEQFF.

The chain uses TRBV27 and TRBJ1-1, with a tentative D call TRBD1 (5 bases). Deletions cut 4 bases from V and 4 bases from J, with 13 bases between. Germline loops: CDR1 MNHEY, CDR2 SMNVEV (reference sequence). The CDR3 length is 14 residues. The CDR3 spells CASSSLRVSTEAFF. The CDR3 bases are TGTGCCAGCAGTTCCCTCAGGGTTAGCACTGAAGCTTTCTTT.

The CDR3 region is CASSYRTTGETNSPLHF. CDR3 coding DNA: TGTGCCAGCAGTTACCGGACTACAGGGGAGACGAATTCACCCCTCCACTTT. The rearrangement joins TRBV6-2 or TRBV6-3 to TRBJ1-6; 7 bases fit TRBD1. The ends lost 2 bases at V and 7 bases at J; junction bases unmatched: 11. This CDR3 comprises 17 residues. From germline, CDR1 is MNHEY and CDR2 SVGEGT.

The chain has TRBV19 and TRBJ1-2; possible D gene TRBD1, 5 bases. Germline V gene data show CDR1 as LNHDA and CDR2 as SQIVND (reference sequence). The length of the CDR3 is 13 residues. V was cut by 6 bases and J by 4 bases, with 12 bases left in between. The CDR3 sequence is CASRSAQAYGYTF. The CDR3, as DNA: TGTGCCAGTAGGTCAGCACAGGCCTATGGCTACACCTTC.

V usage is TRBV5-1 and J usage is TRBJ2-1; D not certain. CDR3 length: 14 amino acids. Germline V gene lookup returns CDR1 SGHRS and CDR2 YFSETQ. V lost 3 bases to trimming and J lost 3 bases, with 10 bases between them. The CDR3 DNA sequence: TGCGCCAGCAGCTCACAGATAAACTACAATGAGCAGTTCTTC. Protein product: CASSSQINYNEQFF.

The rearrangement joins TRBV18 to TRBJ1-2; maybe TRBD1 (5 bases). This CDR3 is built from 15 residues. Germline CDR1 and CDR2: KGHSH and LQKENI. The germline V and J ends were trimmed by 6 bases and 2 bases, with 16 bases remaining between them. The CDR3 coding sequence is TGTGCCAGCTCCTATGGGGCCTGGTCAAACTATGGCTACACCTTC. Residues: CASSYGAWSNYGYTF.

V is TRBV6-5 and J is TRBJ1-1; the D gene is possibly TRBD1 (6 bases). Germline V gene data show CDR1 as MNHEY and CDR2 as SVGAGI. The V end was cut by 5 bases, the J end by 5 bases, with 18 bases between. This CDR3 has 15 amino acids. CDR3 in DNA: TGTGCCAGCAGTACCCGGGACATAGTGTCTACTGAAGCTTTCTTT. Residues: CASSTRDIVSTEAFF.

This clone was observed once. V and J are TRBV2 and TRBJ1-1; weak D call: TRBD1 (5 bases). The germline V gene has CDR1 SNHLY and CDR2 FYNNEI. Trimming cost V 4 bases and J 10 bases, with 13 bases left between them. The CDR3 runs to 12 residues. CDR3 loop: CASSVLTERAFF. The CDR3 DNA sequence: TGTGCCAGCAGTGTTCTGACAGAACGAGCTTTCTTT.

In this sample, this clone turned up a few times. This chain links TRBV5-1 with TRBJ2-3; no definite D call. The CDR3 is made up of 16 amino acids. The V and J ends lost 4 bases and 0 bases respectively, with 15 bases between them. The germline gives CDR1 SGHRS, CDR2 YFSETQ. In DNA, the CDR3 is TGCGCCAGCAGCCTGAGTAGTTCTCATAGCACAGATACGCAGTATTTT. Translated, it gives CASSLSSSHSTDTQYF.

The J gene is TRBJ1-3, the V gene TRBV30; D possibly corresponds to TRBD1 (5 bases). This CDR3 comprises 15 residues. CDR1 is GTSNPN and CDR2 is SVGIG in the germline V gene (reference sequence). Trimming removed 0 bases from V and 4 bases from J, with 13 bases in between. This CDR3 reads CAWSVMAGPGNTIYF. The CDR3 nucleotides are TGTGCCTGGAGTGTAATGGCAGGGCCAGGAAACACCATATATTTT. Drawing the rest from reference TRBV30 and TRBJ1-3, the complete variable domain is SQTIHQWPATLVQPVGSPLSLECTVEGTSNPNLYWYRQAAGRGLQLLFYSVGIGQISSEVPQNLSASRPQDRQFILSSKKLLLSDSGFYLCAWSVMAGPGNTIYFGEGSWLTVV.

The rearrangement uses TRBV7-6 and TRBJ2-1; D call uncertain. The CDR3 totals 13 residues. Germline-derived CDR1 and CDR2 are SGHVS and FNYEAQ. Trimming took off 1 base at V and 8 bases at J, with 9 bases between the two ends. CDR3 protein: CASSLEQLDEQFF. The CDR3 region has the DNA TGTGCCAGCAGCTTAGAACAGTTGGATGAGCAGTTCTTC.

J is TRBJ1-1 and V is TRBV2; a possible D gene is TRBD1 (5 bases). Germline CDR1 is SNHLY and CDR2 is FYNNEI. V gave up 2 bases and J gave up 10 bases, with 17 bases separating them. The CDR3 spans 14 residues. The CDR3 reads CASSESREPISAFF. The CDR3, as DNA: TGTGCCAGCAGTGAAAGCAGGGAACCGATATCAGCTTTCTTT.

This chain uses TRBV27 with TRBJ2-1; 8 nucleotides align to TRBD2. The V segment lost 0 bases and the J segment 8 bases; nucleotides outside the gene matches: 3. Germline CDR1 reads MNHEY; CDR2 reads SMNVEV (reference sequence). CDR3 length equals 14 residues. CDR3 sequence: CASSLSGSGDEQFF. DNA for the CDR3: TGTGCCAGCAGTTTATCGGGTAGCGGGGATGAGCAGTTCTTC.

This clone was recorded only once. V usage is TRBV6-5 and J usage is TRBJ1-2; 9 bases map to TRBD1. The germline gives CDR1 MNHEY, CDR2 SVGAGI. V lost 5 bases to trimming and J lost 4 bases; unmatched junction nucleotides: 2. The CDR3 has 13 amino acids. CDR3 protein: CASSQTGGYGYTF. The CDR3 coding sequence is TGTGCCAGCAGTCAGACAGGGGGCTATGGCTACACCTTC.

On this clone: Other DNA sequences within the sample encode an identical CDR3. The V call is TRBV10-3, the J call TRBJ2-2; a possible D gene is TRBD2 (6 bases). The CDR3 consists of 15 residues. Germline V gene sequence: CDR1 ENHRY, CDR2 SYGVKD. Between the trimmed V and J ends, which lost 4 bases and 1 base, there was a span of 10 bases. CDR3: CAISGGDLNTGELFF. CDR3 DNA: TGTGCCATCAGTGGGGGGGACCTGAACACCGGGGAGCTGTTTTTT.

CDR3 nucleotides: TGTGCCAGCAGCTTACGAGTAACTCTCAACTACAATGAGCAGTTCTTC. It specifies CASSLRVTLNYNEQFF. This chain uses TRBV7-3 with TRBJ2-1; no firm D call. In germline, CDR1 is SGHTA, CDR2 FQGTGA. CDR3 length: 16 amino acids. Trimming took off 2 bases at V and 3 bases at J, with 14 bases between the two ends.

This chain's CDR3 is CASSDGTGNYGYTF. The CDR3 nucleotides are TGTGCCAGCAGTGACGGGACAGGAAACTATGGCTACACCTTC. The chain couples TRBV6-4 to TRBJ1-2, with TRBD1 matching 8 bases. Germline V gives CDR1 MRHNA, CDR2 SNTAGT. The trim removed 2 bases at V and 2 bases at J, leaving 1 base unmatched. CDR3 size: 14 residues.

This chain connects TRBV30 to TRBJ1-5; possible D gene TRBD1, 6 bases. V lost 5 bases to trimming and J lost 0 bases, with 11 bases between them. In germline, CDR1 is GTSNPN, CDR2 SVGIG (reference sequence). The CDR3 runs to 14 residues. CDR3 DNA sequence: TGTGCCTGGGGTACAGGGTATAGCAATCAGCCCCAGCATTTT. Protein product: CAWGTGYSNQPQHF.

The rearrangement uses TRBV21-1 and TRBJ1-1. TRBV21-1 is noted as a pseudogene. The CDR3 length is 10 residues. The CDR3 nucleotides read TGTGCCAGCAGAGACCGGGGGGCTTTCTTT. Translation gives CASRDRGAFF.

This chain uses TRBV5-1 with TRBJ1-2; 9 positions match TRBD1. V was pared by 5 bases and J by 12 bases, with 11 bases of the junction left unmatched. The CDR3 has 13 amino acids. Germline loops: CDR1 SGHRS, CDR2 YFSETQ. The CDR3 nucleotides are TGCGCCAGCAGTGATGGACAGGGGTATTACAACACCTTC. Translated, it gives CASSDGQGYYNTF.

The V and J genes are TRBV19 and TRBJ1-5, with 7 bases matching TRBD1. There are 15 residues in the CDR3. J gave up 2 bases and V 4 bases, and 5 bases lay outside the gene matches. Per the germline V gene, CDR1 is LNHDA and CDR2 is SQIVND (reference sequence). The CDR3 reads CASSTTGVGNQPQHF. CDR3 coding DNA: TGTGCCAGTAGTACAACAGGGGTGGGCAATCAGCCCCAGCATTTT.

The V gene is TRBV10-3, the J gene TRBJ2-1, with D possibly TRBD2 on 6 matching bases. This CDR3 is built from 16 residues. V was trimmed by 4 bases and J by 7 bases, leaving 20 bases between them. Germline CDR1 and CDR2: ENHRY and SYGVKD. In DNA, the CDR3 is TGTGCCATCAGTGGCGGCGTTTCTAGCGCAGTTAATGAGCAGTTCTTC. Translation: CAISGGVSSAVNEQFF.

This chain links TRBV3-1 (or the pseudogene TRBV3-2) with TRBJ1-1, with 8 nucleotides matching TRBD1. The V gene's germline CDR1 is LGHDT and CDR2 YNNKEL (reference sequence). The CDR3 covers 15 residues. J gave up 5 bases and V 5 bases, and 10 bases lay outside the gene matches. CDR3 in DNA: TGTGCCAGCAGCGCCCGGGACAGGTTGTGGACTGAAGCTTTCTTT. It specifies CASSARDRLWTEAFF.